This TCR beta chain was identified in a study of OX40 agonist ivuxolimab in advanced cancers. Across the whole study: The study treated patients with ivuxolimab, an agonistic anti-OX40 (CD134) antibody. Study-level points and caveats: Blood T cells, both CD4+ and CD8+, expanded clonally by week 6 at 0.1 to 3.0 mg/kg.

Blood sampling was done at baseline, cycle 4 day 1, and cycle 7 day 1. Sequencing used immunoSEQ multiplex PCR; TCRdb keeps in-frame clones, though not all of them. In the table there are tens of thousands of clones, about 86% of which are singletons. CDR3 size: 16 residues. Germline CDR1 and CDR2: SGHVS and FQNEAQ. This clone was detected once. What it binds is not known. One junction end disagrees with the germline gene, perhaps due to a read error. This clonotype was sampled from an adult with an advanced solid tumor such as melanoma, head and neck, liver or kidney cancer. The V and J genes are TRBV7-8 and TRBJ1-6, with D maybe TRBD1 (6 bases). This material consisted of CD4+ or CD8+ T cells sorted from blood, taken in a trial of the OX40 agonist ivuxolimab. CDR3 region: CASSIAGKQGFSPLHF. Here the CDR3 DNA reads TGTGCCAGCAGCATAGCAGGAAAACAGGGTTTTTCACCCCTCCACTTT. Combining the CDR3 with reference TRBV7-8 and TRBJ1-6 gives the whole variable domain GAGVSQSPRYKVAKRGQDVALRCDPISGHVSLFWYQQALGQGPEFLTYFQNEAQLDKSGLPSDRFFAERPEGSVSTLKIQRTQQEDSAVYLCASSIAGKQGFSPLHFGNGTRLTVT.